This entry describes one T cell receptor (beta chain). This specimen belongs to a study of blood T cell repertoires in COVID-19. Study overall: Specimens from acute and convalescent COVID-19 originated in the United States, Italy and Spain.

Germline values: CDR1 SGHNT, CDR2 YYREEE (reference sequence). V was pared by 4 bases and J by 0 bases, with 7 bases of the junction left unmatched. The CDR3 has 16 residues. Those enrolled, adults aged roughly 18 to 90 years, came from about two dozen US areas. Repertoires were generated with immunoSEQ multiplex PCR, while TCRdb's copy carries only in-frame clones and drops some. The table includes approximately 160,000 clones, 80% to 90% detected once. Input material: PBMCs or T cells enriched from blood (not recorded which). The rearrangement links TRBV5-4 to TRBJ2-3; 8 bases agree with TRBD1. This TCR was sampled from a man aged 50 or older who had recovered from COVID-19. CDR3 nucleotide sequence: TGTGCCAGCAGCGAACGGGACAGGACTAGCACAGATACGCAGTATTTT. It specifies CASSERDRTSTDTQYF.